This T cell receptor (beta chain) appears in the sequencing data of a study of T-cell reconstitution after alpha-beta-depleted transplantation in children. TCRbeta library construction was performed incorporating unique molecular identifiers. TCRdb ran MiXCR on the PCR reads and lists one entry per CDR3 protein. The table has 200,000 to 250,000 distinct CDR3 sequences, more than 10% seen once. This clonotype was seen repeatedly, ten times or more. The CDR3 has 15 amino acids. CDR1 is SGHTA and CDR2 is FQGNSA in the germline V gene. Trimming shortened V by 6 bases and J by 0 bases, and 15 bases separated the two germline ends.

The sample here was PBMCs from the stem cell graft donor, taken from the stem cell graft. V usage is TRBV7-2 and J usage is TRBJ2-7, with D possibly being TRBD1 (5 bases). The TCR was taken from a human donor who donated a stem cell graft to a child with acute lymphoblastic leukemia. CDR3 DNA sequence: TGTGCCAGCAGTAAAGGGGTGGGAATCTCCTACGAGCAGTACTTC. It is translated as CASSKGVGISYEQYF. The full variable domain, completed using reference TRBV7-2 and TRBJ2-7, is GAGVSQSPSNKVTEKGKDVELRCDPISGHTALYWYRQSLGQGLEFLIYFQGNSAPDKSGLPSDRFSAERTGGSVSTLTIQRTQQEDSAVYLCASSKGVGISYEQYFGPGTRLTVT.